The rows below give T cell receptor beta chains drawn from one sample of a study of T-cell reconstitution after alpha-beta-depleted transplantation in children. TCRdb reprocessed the PCR reads with MiXCR, giving one entry per CDR3 protein. This table holds some 490,000 distinct CDR3 sequences, about an eighth found once. The sample in question was PBMCs from the stem cell graft donor, obtained from the stem cell graft. The receptors were sampled from a human donor who donated a stem cell graft to a child with combined immunodeficiency. CDR3s include the opening cysteine and the closing phenylalanine or tryptophan. D genes are given only for firm matches. The listing skips clone size in some rows; elsewhere it reads once, few, many or a size class.

>18|TRBJ2-3|-|-|TRBV24-1
TGTGCCACCAGTGACCCCAGGCATACAAGTGGGGGCACAGATACGCAGTATTTT
CATSDPRHTSGGTDTQYF
>13|TRBJ2-1|many|TRBD1|TRBV24-1
TGTGCCACCAGTGACCCGCCCAGGGGGGAGCAGTTCTTC
CATSDPPRGEQFF
>14|TRBJ1-2|-|-|TRBV2
TGTGCCAGCAGTGAGAGGGGAGCTAACTATGGCTACACCTTC
CASSERGANYGYTF
>17|TRBJ2-3|-|TRBD2|TRBV19
TGTGCCAGTAGCCGATTTCCAGCGGGAGGCGAGGCAGATACGCAGTATTTT
CASSRFPAGGEADTQYF
>16|TRBJ2-3|-|TRBD2|TRBV6-2/TRBV6-3
TGTGCCAGCAGTTACTCGGCTAGCGGGAGAAAAAATACGCAGTATTTT
CASSYSASGRKNTQYF
>13|TRBJ2-7|few|-|TRBV9
TGTGCCAGCAGCCCCCCCCTAGGGAACGAGCAGTACTTC
CASSPPLGNEQYF
>16|TRBJ2-1|few|-|TRBV12-3/TRBV12-4
TGTGCCAGCAGTTCCCCATTCCAGAGCTCCTACAATGAGCAGTTCTTC
CASSSPFQSSYNEQFF
>14|TRBJ2-7|-|-|TRBV9
TGTGCCAGCAGCCCCTCGGACAGTGCCTACGAGCAGTACTTC
CASSPSDSAYEQYF
>14|TRBJ2-7|few|-|TRBV5-6
TGTGCCAGCAGCTCAGGACAGATTTCCTACGAGCAGTACTTC
CASSSGQISYEQYF
>14|TRBJ2-3|-|-|TRBV20-1
TGCAGTGCTGATACAGGGTGGGGCACAGATACGCAGTATTTT
CSADTGWGTDTQYF
>13|TRBJ2-1|many|-|TRBV6-1
TGTGCCAGCAGTGAAGACAGGGACGATGAGCAGTTCTTC
CASSEDRDDEQFF
>15|TRBJ2-3|few|TRBD2|TRBV20-1
TGCAGTGCTAGAAGGAGCGGGAGGGCTGGAGATACGCAGTATTTT
CSARRSGRAGDTQYF
>14|TRBJ1-2|-|-|TRBV15
TGTGCCACCAGCAGAGATGTAAGGGGCTATGGCTACACCTTC
CATSRDVRGYGYTF
>16|TRBJ2-2|-|TRBD1|TRBV11-2
TGTGCCAGCAGGACCGGGACAGGGTCGGACACCGGGGAGCTGTTTTTT
CASRTGTGSDTGELFF
>14|TRBJ2-5|-|-|TRBV12-3/TRBV12-4
TGTGCCAGCACCAAAAGTGGGGGCCGAGAGACCCAGTACTTC
CASTKSGGRETQYF
>16|TRBJ2-5|-|-|TRBV11-2
TGTGCCAGCAGCTTAGATGGGTCAGGGATTGTTGAGACCCAGTACTTC
CASSLDGSGIVETQYF
>15|TRBJ1-2|-|TRBD1|TRBV6-2/TRBV6-3
TGTGCCGTACGACAGGGGTGGAGGGACAACTATGGCTACACCTTC
CAVRQGWRDNYGYTF
>15|TRBJ2-4|many|TRBD1|TRBV7-2
TGTGCCAGCAGTTTGACAGGGCTAGCCAAAAACATTCAGTACTTC
CASSLTGLAKNIQYF
>17|TRBJ2-2|-|TRBD1|TRBV24-1
TGTGCCACCAGTGATTTGTTCGGACAGGAGTACACCGGGGAGCTGTTTTTT
CATSDLFGQEYTGELFF
>15|TRBJ2-7|few|-|TRBV12-3/TRBV12-4
TGTGCCAGCAGTTTCGGACAGACCAGCTCCTACGAGCAGTACTTC
CASSFGQTSSYEQYF
>16|TRBJ2-7|few|TRBD1|TRBV29-1
TGCAGCGTTGAAGAAGACGGACAGGGTCACCCCTACGAGCAGTACTTC
CSVEEDGQGHPYEQYF
>15|TRBJ2-3|few|TRBD2|TRBV6-1
TGTGCCAGCACCAACGGGGGGGCTGTTACAGATACGCAGTATTTT
CASTNGGAVTDTQYF
>17|TRBJ2-2|few|-|TRBV9
TGTGCCAGCAGCGTAGGTCTGGGACCGAGTAACACCGGGGAGCTGTTTTTT
CASSVGLGPSNTGELFF
>15|TRBJ1-2|-|-|TRBV3-1
TGTGCCAGCAGCCAAGACACCGGGAGAAACTATGGCTACACCTTC
CASSQDTGRNYGYTF
>16|TRBJ2-1|-|TRBD1|TRBV9
TGTGCCAGCAGCGGTCGTACAGGGGGCGCCGGGACTGAGCAGTTCTTC
CASSGRTGGAGTEQFF
>14|TRBJ1-1|many|-|TRBV12-3/TRBV12-4
TGTGCCAGCAGCCGAGGGGGGGCGAACACTGAAGCTTTCTTT
CASSRGGANTEAFF
>16|TRBJ2-1|many|TRBD2|TRBV7-8
TGTGCCAGCAGCCCGTGGACTAGCGGGTCCTACAATGAGCAGTTCTTC
CASSPWTSGSYNEQFF
>14|TRBJ2-7|-|-|TRBV9
TGTGCCAGCAGCGTAGGCCCCGGACAGTACGAGCAGTACTTC
CASSVGPGQYEQYF
>15|TRBJ2-7|-|-|TRBV7-9
TGTGCCAGCAGCTTTGTGTTCCAGGATACCTACGAGCAGTACTTC
CASSFVFQDTYEQYF
>17|TRBJ2-3|few|TRBD2|TRBV12-3/TRBV12-4
TGTGCCAGCAGTTTATTTCGGACTAGCGGGGCTTCCGATACGCAGTATTTT
CASSLFRTSGASDTQYF
>11|TRBJ2-5|-|-|TRBV20-1
TGCAGTGCTAAGGGTCCCAAGACCCAGTACTTC
CSAKGPKTQYF
>15|TRBJ1-2|-|-|TRBV19
TGTGCCAGTAGTGGCCCCGGGCCTAAGGGCTATGGCTACACCTTC
CASSGPGPKGYGYTF
>12|TRBJ1-1|few|-|TRBV7-9
TGTGCCAGCACCCAAGGGAACACTGAAGCTTTCTTT
CASTQGNTEAFF
>17|TRBJ2-4|many|TRBD2|TRBV12-3/TRBV12-4
TGTGCCAGCAGTTTACTGAGCGGGGGCGCCACGGGAAACATTCAGTACTTC
CASSLLSGGATGNIQYF
>18|TRBJ2-1|-|TRBD2|TRBV5-1
TGCGCCAGCAGCTCTACTTCACTAGCGCCCCGGGAGGTGGGTGAGCAGTTCTTC
CASSSTSLAPREVGEQFF
>12|TRBJ1-1|many|-|TRBV9
TGTGCCAGCAGCGACGGAGGGACTGAAGCTTTCTTT
CASSDGGTEAFF
>15|TRBJ2-2|-|TRBD1|TRBV10-3
TGTGCCATCACCGGGACAGGGTTGAGCACCGGGGAGCTGTTTTTT
CAITGTGLSTGELFF
>14|TRBJ1-2|few|-|TRBV10-3
TGTGCCATCAGTGACGACAGGCGGGGCTATGGCTACACCTTC
CAISDDRRGYGYTF
>14|TRBJ2-3|few|TRBD1|TRBV6-2/TRBV6-3
TGTGCCACCGCGTGGGACAGGAGCACAGATACGCAGTATTTT
CATAWDRSTDTQYF
>19|TRBJ2-1|few|TRBD2|TRBV5-1
TGCGCCAGCAGCTTGGGGAAGGTGGGACTAGCCCCATCCTACAATGAGCAGTTCTTC
CASSLGKVGLAPSYNEQFF
>15|TRBJ2-1|few|TRBD2|TRBV20-1
TGCAGTGCAGGACGGGACCTCGGGGGGTGGGATGAGCAGTTCTTC
CSAGRDLGGWDEQFF
>16|TRBJ2-2|-|TRBD1|TRBV7-3
TGTGCCAGCAGCTTAAGTGCCAGGGGGCGAGGCGGGGAGCTGTTTTTT
CASSLSARGRGGELFF
>13|TRBJ1-1|-|-|TRBV18
TGTGCCAGCTCACCAACGGGGTTGGGTGAAGCTTTCTTT
CASSPTGLGEAFF
>16|TRBJ2-7|few|TRBD1|TRBV6-1
TGTGCCAGCAGCCCTCGACCGGGACAGGGGTTGCACGAGCAGTACTTC
CASSPRPGQGLHEQYF
>14|TRBJ2-3|-|-|TRBV30
TGTGCCTGGGCCCTGGGGTCCGGCACAGATACGCAGTATTTT
CAWALGSGTDTQYF
>14|TRBJ2-7|few|TRBD2|TRBV20-1
TGCAGTGCTAGAGATCGGGGAGGGACCAACGAGCAGTACTTC
CSARDRGGTNEQYF
>15|TRBJ2-1|once|TRBD2|TRBV14
TGTGCCAGCAGCCTGGTGGGAGGGCTTTTTTATGAGCAGTTCTTC
CASSLVGGLFYEQFF
>15|TRBJ1-1|few|-|TRBV15
TGTGCCACCAGCAGAGAGGCGGGGGTGGCCACTGAAGCTTTCTTT
CATSREAGVATEAFF
>13|TRBJ2-1|-|-|TRBV4-3
TGCGCCAGCAGCCCCGTCCGCTACAATGAGCAGTTCTTC
CASSPVRYNEQFF
>16|TRBJ1-4|many|-|TRBV12-3/TRBV12-4
TGTGCCAGCAGTTTAGCTGGCCCGGGAGGGGCTGAAAAACTGTTTTTT
CASSLAGPGGAEKLFF